These 29 T cell receptor beta chains came from one sample sequenced in a study of early T cells in non-severe SARS-CoV-2 infection. TCRdb reprocessed the 5' RACE reads with MiXCR, giving one entry per CDR3 protein. There are tens of thousands of distinct CDR3 sequences in the sample; 13% occur only once, and 4% to 5% lies in the top ten. The sample comprised whole blood. These receptors all come from an adult who was a healthcare worker with PCR-confirmed SARS-CoV-2 infection or an uninfected control (not recorded which).

The chain links TRBV5-1 to TRBJ2-7, with D hard to call. The CDR3 runs to 12 residues. Germline V lookup: CDR1 SGHRS, CDR2 YFSETQ. Trimming left V 4 bases short and J 4 bases short, with 9 bases between. The CDR3 reads CASSPGRYEQYF. The CDR3 DNA reads TGCGCCAGCAGCCCAGGACGGTACGAGCAGTACTTC.

This chain uses TRBV29-1 with TRBJ2-5; D tentatively fits TRBD1 or TRBD2 (5 bases each). Trimming removed 7 bases at V and 5 bases at J, with 11 bases between. There are 11 residues in the CDR3. Germline V gives CDR1 SQVTM, CDR2 ANQGSEA. The DNA of the CDR3 is TGCAGCGGTCCGGGGCGGGAGACCCAGTACTTC. Amino acids: CSGPGRETQYF. Full variable domain (rest looked up from reference TRBV29-1 and TRBJ2-5): SAVISQKPSRDICQRGTSLTIQCQVDSQVTMMFWYRQQPGQSLTLIATANQGSEATYESGFVIDKFPISRPNLTFSTLTVSNMSPEDSSIYLCSGPGRETQYFGPGTRLLVL.

This clonotype was counted at least ten times. This chain joins TRBV10-3 and TRBJ1-2; the D gene is possibly TRBD1 (6 bases). Germline CDR1 reads ENHRY; CDR2 reads SYGVKD. V was pared by 6 bases and J by 1 base, with 12 bases between. The CDR3 is 14 amino acids. CDR3 coding DNA: TGTGCCATCAGCGCACAGGGCGTTAACTATGGCTACACCTTC. It is translated as CAISAQGVNYGYTF.

The CDR3 here is CASSYSTVMNTEAFF. For the CDR3, the DNA is TGTGCCAGCAGTTACTCGACAGTTATGAACACTGAAGCTTTCTTT. V is TRBV6-5 and J is TRBJ1-1; TRBD1 might be the D (5 bases). The CDR3 has 15 amino acids. V gave up 0 bases and J gave up 0 bases, with 8 bases separating them. Germline CDR1 reads MNHEY; CDR2 reads SVGAGI.

The gene calls are TRBV5-1 and TRBJ1-2; 10 nucleotides align to TRBD1. V trimming: 4 bases; J trimming: 4 bases; junction bases outside the gene matches: 4. CDR1 SGHRS and CDR2 YFSETQ come from the germline V gene. The CDR3 has 14 residues. For the CDR3, the DNA is TGCGCCAGCAGCAACGGACAGGGGGTCTATGGCTACACCTTC. It specifies CASSNGQGVYGYTF.

This clonotype was seen at least ten times. DNA of the CDR3: TGTGCCAGCAGCAAAGATACAGTGTCCGACGGAAACACCATATATTTT. Translating gives CASSKDTVSDGNTIYF. The chain couples TRBV11-2 to TRBJ1-3; D unclear. Germline CDR1 SGHAT, CDR2 FQNNGV. This CDR3 spans 16 amino acids. V was pared by 5 bases and J by 4 bases, with 18 bases between.

This chain uses TRBV3-1 with TRBJ2-5; D gene unclear. Trimming shortened V by 3 bases and J by 1 base, and 9 bases separated the two germline ends. Germline-derived CDR1 and CDR2 are LGHDT and YNNKEL (reference sequence). The CDR3 contains 14 residues. CDR3 sequence (DNA): TGTGCCAGCAGCCACCTAGGAGTCCAAGAGACCCAGTACTTC. It specifies CASSHLGVQETQYF.

The table lists this clonotype with many counts. The chain joins TRBV6-2 or TRBV6-3 to TRBJ1-5; no clear D gene. Deletions cut 3 bases from V and 9 bases from J, with 15 bases between. The CDR3 sequence is 14 residues long. Germline CDR1 reads MNHEY; CDR2 reads SVGEGT. CDR3 amino acids: CASSYEAGVRPQHF. DNA of the CDR3: TGTGCCAGCAGTTATGAGGCAGGCGTGAGGCCCCAGCATTTT.

Only a few counts were recorded for this clonotype. This sequence joins TRBV10-2 and TRBJ2-1; D is ambiguous. The V gene's germline CDR1 is WSHSY and CDR2 SAAADI. Trimming removed 3 bases at V and 7 bases at J, with 7 bases between. The CDR3 runs 12 residues. The CDR3 loop is CASSEKGNEQFF. CDR3 DNA: TGCGCCAGCAGTGAAAAGGGTAATGAGCAGTTCTTC.

The chain combines TRBV29-1 with TRBJ1-2; 8 bases fit TRBD1. Germline V lookup: CDR1 SQVTM, CDR2 ANQGSEA. The junction had 5 bases not matched to a gene; V was cut back by 7 bases and J by 7 bases. The CDR3 sequence is 11 residues long. Here the CDR3 DNA reads TGCAGCGCAACAGGGGGAATTGGCTACACCTTC. Residues: CSATGGIGYTF.

The chain couples TRBV29-1 to TRBJ2-1; tentatively, D is TRBD1 (5 bases). CDR1 SQVTM and CDR2 ANQGSEA come from the germline V gene. This CDR3 region has 11 residues. The germline V and J ends were trimmed by 3 bases and 14 bases, with 14 bases remaining between them. CDR3: CSVEDTGLKFF. The CDR3 bases are TGCAGCGTTGAGGACACTGGGCTAAAGTTCTTC.

This clonotype was found many times. The rearrangement uses TRBV20-1 and TRBJ1-2; perhaps TRBD1 as D (5 bases). Trimming shortened V by 3 bases and J by 8 bases, and 7 bases separated the two germline ends. This CDR3 is 10 amino acids long. CDR1 DFQATT and CDR2 SNEGSKA come from the germline V gene (reference sequence). CDR3: CSARGEGYTF. CDR3 bases: TGCAGTGCTAGGGGGGAGGGCTACACCTTC.

This clonotype was counted many times. This CDR3 reads CASSEGNSGNTIYF. As DNA, the CDR3 is TGCGCCAGCAGCGAGGGGAACTCTGGAAACACCATATATTTT. The chain links TRBV5-1 to TRBJ1-3; TRBD1 might be the D (5 bases). From germline, CDR1 is SGHRS and CDR2 YFSETQ. This CDR3 region has 14 residues. The V and J ends lost 4 bases and 0 bases respectively, with 8 bases between them.

This clonotype was seen at least ten times. The genes are TRBV7-2 and TRBJ2-7; a possible D gene is TRBD1 (5 bases). The V end lost 5 bases, the J end lost 5 bases, and 7 bases lay between the germline ends. Germline lookup yields CDR1 SGHTA and CDR2 FQGNSA. CDR3 size: 11 residues. The CDR3 protein is CASSPRDEQYF. The CDR3 region has the DNA TGTGCCAGCAGCCCCAGGGACGAGCAGTACTTC.

This clonotype was recorded at least ten times. This is likely a read error, given that the CDR3 carries no conserved phenylalanine or tryptophan at its end. The chain employs TRBV29-1 and TRBJ1-2, with a possible D match to TRBD1 (5 bases). Trimming removed 7 bases at V and 8 bases at J, with 8 bases between. The CDR3 consists of 9 residues. Germline CDR1 SQVTM, CDR2 ANQGSEA. The CDR3 coding sequence is TGCAGCGCGGGGGAGGGCTACACCCTC. This gives the protein CSAGEGYTL.

This clonotype was seen repeatedly, ten times or more. The chain links TRBV6-2 or TRBV6-3 to TRBJ1-2, with D possibly matching TRBD1 (5 bases). Germline V lookup: CDR1 MNHEY, CDR2 SVGEGT. Deletions cut 8 bases from V and 7 bases from J, with 11 bases between. This CDR3 is built from 11 residues. The CDR3 protein is CASGMGPGYTF. The CDR3, as DNA: TGTGCCAGCGGTATGGGGCCTGGCTACACCTTC.

This clonotype showed up just a few times. The gene calls are TRBV9 and TRBJ2-7, with D perhaps TRBD2 (7 bases). Germline V lookup: CDR1 SGDLS, CDR2 YYNGEE. Deletions cut 4 bases from V and 7 bases from J, with 18 bases between. The length of the CDR3 is 14 residues. CDR3 loop: CASSPAGASWEQYF. DNA of the CDR3: TGTGCCAGCAGCCCGGCGGGGGCATCCTGGGAGCAGTACTTC.

Many counts were recorded for this clonotype. J is TRBJ2-3 and V is TRBV6-2 or TRBV6-3, with D perhaps TRBD2 (5 bases). This CDR3 comprises 14 residues. The germline CDR1 and CDR2 sequences are MNHEY and SVGEGT. Trimming left V 5 bases short and J 2 bases short, with 11 bases between. As DNA, the CDR3 is TGTGCCAGCAGTCCGGACTCCTACACAGATACGCAGTATTTT. Amino acids: CASSPDSYTDTQYF.

V gene TRBV9 combines with J gene TRBJ2-1; 9 nucleotides line up with TRBD2. The V segment lost 2 bases and the J segment 0 bases; nucleotides outside the gene matches: 3. Germline CDR1 SGDLS, CDR2 YYNGEE. This CDR3 spans 16 amino acids. The CDR3 region is CASSVRLAASYNEQFF. The DNA of the CDR3 is TGTGCCAGCAGCGTGAGACTAGCGGCCTCCTACAATGAGCAGTTCTTC. Full variable domain (rest looked up from reference TRBV9 and TRBJ2-1): DSGVTQTPKHLITATGQRVTLRCSPRSGDLSVYWYQQSLDQGLQFLIQYYNGEERAKGNILERFSAQQFPDLHSELNLSSLELGDSALYFCASSVRLAASYNEQFFGPGTRLTVL.

The CDR3 nucleotides are TGTGCCAGCAGCCAGCAGGGGGCAGGCACCGGGGAGCTGTTTTTT. It translates to CASSQQGAGTGELFF. V and J are TRBV7-2 and TRBJ2-2, with 8 bases that match TRBD1. The CDR3 runs to 15 residues. V shed 5 bases and J 4 bases; nucleotides not matched to a gene: 6. Germline V gene sequence: CDR1 SGHTA, CDR2 FQGNSA.

The table lists this clonotype with many counts. The chain employs TRBV2 and TRBJ2-3, with TRBD1 matching 8 bases. In germline, CDR1 is SNHLY, CDR2 FYNNEI. V shed 6 bases, J shed 2 bases, and the junction held 1 base outside the gene matches. The CDR3 covers 13 residues. The CDR3 region has the DNA TGTGCCAGCAGGACAGGGGTCACAGATACGCAGTATTTT. Protein product: CASRTGVTDTQYF.

This clonotype was detected a few times. V gene TRBV5-1 combines with J gene TRBJ2-5; perhaps TRBD1 as D (6 bases). The V end lost 4 bases, the J end lost 4 bases, and 17 bases lay between the germline ends. The CDR3 sequence is 15 residues long. In germline, CDR1 is SGHRS, CDR2 YFSETQ. CDR3 in DNA: TGCGCCAGCAGCATCTCAACTCCCAGGGGAGAGACCCAGTACTTC. Protein product: CASSISTPRGETQYF.

This clonotype was counted ten times or more. The rearrangement joins TRBV29-1 to TRBJ1-1; D is undetermined. The germline CDR1 and CDR2 sequences are SQVTM and ANQGSEA. CDR3 length: 12 amino acids. DNA of the CDR3: TGCCAAGCGTTGTTCGTAGGAGATGAAGCTTTCTTT. Translation: CQALFVGDEAFF.

This clonotype was detected many times. The chain joins TRBV20-1 to TRBJ2-5; D possibly matches TRBD1 or TRBD2 (5 bases each). V was pared by 5 bases and J by 5 bases, with 15 bases between. CDR1 is DFQATT and CDR2 is SNEGSKA in the germline V gene (reference sequence). CDR3 length: 13 amino acids. The DNA of the CDR3 is TGCAGTGCTTCCGGGACCTTACACGAGACCCAGTACTTC. Amino acid sequence: CSASGTLHETQYF.

This clonotype was picked up a small number of times. The chain recombines TRBV5-6 with TRBJ2-2, with D unresolved. The germline V gene encodes CDR1 SGHDT and CDR2 YYEEEE. V lost 0 bases to trimming and J lost 4 bases, with 7 bases between them. The CDR3 is 14 amino acids. The CDR3 reads CASSLDWGTGELFF. CDR3 nucleotide sequence: TGTGCCAGCAGCTTGGATTGGGGCACCGGGGAGCTGTTTTTT.

This clonotype was found many times. The chain uses TRBV25-1 and TRBJ2-1; D gene uncertain. V shed 4 bases and J shed 5 bases, with 15 bases lying between them. The CDR3 spans 15 residues. Germline CDR1 reads MGHDK; CDR2 reads SYGVNS. DNA for the CDR3: TGTGCCAGCAGTGCGATCTTTCATCCAAACAATGAGCAGTTCTTC. This encodes CASSAIFHPNNEQFF.

The sample holds many counts of this clonotype. This chain uses TRBV6-1 with TRBJ2-1, with D perhaps being TRBD1 or TRBD2 (6 bases each). There are 13 residues in the CDR3. Between the trimmed V and J ends, which lost 10 bases and 6 bases, there was a span of 16 bases. Germline CDR1 MNHNS, CDR2 SASEGT. The CDR3, as DNA: TGTGCCAATGGGGGGCTGGGGGGCAATGAGCAGTTCTTC. Residues: CANGGLGGNEQFF.

This clonotype came up a few times. The genes are TRBV10-3 and TRBJ1-3, with 9 bases lining up with TRBD1. The germline V gene encodes CDR1 ENHRY and CDR2 SYGVKD. Trimming took 4 bases from V and 3 from J; bases not matched to a gene: 4. There are 15 residues in the CDR3. Written as DNA, the CDR3 is TGTGCCATCAGTGTCGGGACAGGGAATGGAAACACCATATATTTT. Translation: CAISVGTGNGNTIYF.

V usage is TRBV10-3 and J usage is TRBJ2-5; D might be TRBD1 (6 bases). This CDR3 is built from 13 residues. V dropped 6 bases and J dropped 0 bases, with 8 bases sitting between them. Germline V gives CDR1 ENHRY, CDR2 SYGVKD. The chain's CDR3 is CAISDRYQETQYF. CDR3 bases: TGTGCCATCAGCGACAGGTACCAAGAGACCCAGTACTTC.